This T cell receptor beta chain was captured in a study of blood T cell repertoires in COVID-19. Study in general: Researchers got acute and convalescent COVID-19 samples from the United States, Italy and Spain. T cells, B-cell-depleted T cells, or PBMCs supplied cDNA or gDNA.

Under the authors' procedure: Reference gene primer amplification gave nucleated cell count estimates. The assay was immunoSEQ multiplex PCR, and TCRdb's table has in-frame clones only and misses some. Clonal size and the V and J genes are those of that table, whereas D and trimming came from the DNA. The data show approximately 100,000 clones, around 82% seen once. The CDR3 runs 14 residues. Germline CDR1 ENHRY, CDR2 SYGVKD. Deletions cut 3 bases from V and 4 bases from J, with 12 bases between. The chain joins TRBV10-3 to TRBJ1-1, with D possibly matching TRBD1 (5 bases). This sequence originates from a man between 65 and 85 years old with active or convalescent COVID-19. The sequencing sample was made of peripheral blood. CDR3 bases: TGTGCCATCAGTGAAGGTCGCAGGGCCACTGAAGCTTTCTTT. Amino acid sequence: CAISEGRRATEAFF.